The T cell receptor (beta chain) under discussion was sequenced for a study of tissue T cells after allogeneic stem cell transplantation. Broader study findings: Motif-based clustering found tissue-specific repertoire signatures shared across patients, though few clones were shared. Tissue-detected TCR repertoire was only partly captured by blood and spleen T cells.

Regarding this clone: What it binds is unknown. Each gene name is a mouse one.

Regarding time point: mouse harvest day 14 after allogeneic transplant. The graft held 10^6 splenic CD5+ T cells and 10^7 T-cell-depleted bone marrow cells. Mice had MHC-mismatched B6 into BALB/c GVHD, sampled day 7 or 14. Sequencing was performed with immunoSEQ multiplex PCR; in TCRdb, only in-frame clones are kept and a portion is missing. The sample holds approximately 700 clones, approximately 50% seen once. This clonotype was obtained from a female BALB/c mouse given C57BL/6 T cells with graft-versus-host disease after an allogeneic hematopoietic cell transplant. The material sequenced was liver tissue.

CDR3 amino acids: CASSLSGGGQYF. The CDR3 DNA, read in part, is TGTGCCAGCAGTCTGTCGGGGGGGGGCCAGTAC. The chain joins TRBV26 to TRBJ2-5; 7 positions match TRBD2. The read ends 1 residue early relative to the CDR3; the germline J gene fills the gap. The CDR3 has 12 amino acids. J lost 11 bases, V lost 0 bases, and 2 bases had no gene match. Germline assignment: CDR1 KGHPV and CDR2 FQNQEV (reference sequence). The variable domain in full, completed from reference TRBV26 and TRBJ2-5, reads NSKVIQTPRYLVKGQGQKAKMRCIPEKGHPVVFWYQQNKNNEFKFLINFQNQEVLQQIDMTEKRFSAECPSNSPCSLEIQSSEAGDSALYLCASSLSGGGQYFGPGTRLLVL.